This TCR beta chain was retrieved from a study of blood T cell repertoires in COVID-19. On the study more broadly: Spain, Italy and the United States supplied samples that represented acute and convalescent COVID-19. PBMCs, B-cell-depleted T cells, or T cells provided the cDNA or gDNA that made up the material.

Trimming shortened V by 2 bases and J by 10 bases, and 15 bases separated the two germline ends. Germline V lookup: CDR1 MNHNS, CDR2 SASEGT. This CDR3 has 14 amino acids. Per the study methods: Amplification of reference gene primers provided the estimated nucleated cell counts. Profiled with immunoSEQ multiplex PCR; TCRdb holds only in-frame clones, not every one. That table gives V, J and clone size, and the DNA gave D and trimming. This table holds 90,000 to 120,000 clones, around 92% found once. The gene calls are TRBV6-1 and TRBJ1-5, with D possibly being TRBD1 (5 bases). Sequenced: peripheral blood. This clonotype was obtained from a man in his forties or fifties with active or convalescent COVID-19. The CDR3 protein is CASSESRGLGPQHF. The CDR3 DNA reads TGTGCCAGCAGTGAAAGTAGGGGTTTAGGACCCCAGCATTTT.